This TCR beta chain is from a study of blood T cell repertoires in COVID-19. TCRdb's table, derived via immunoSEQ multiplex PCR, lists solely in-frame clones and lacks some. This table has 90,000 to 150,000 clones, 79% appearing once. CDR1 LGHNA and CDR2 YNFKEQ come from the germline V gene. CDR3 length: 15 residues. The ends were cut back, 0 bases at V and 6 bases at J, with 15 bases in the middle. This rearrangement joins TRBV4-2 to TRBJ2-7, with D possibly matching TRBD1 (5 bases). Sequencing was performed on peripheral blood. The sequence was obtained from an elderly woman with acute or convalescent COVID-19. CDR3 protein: CASSQDPGQGLEQYF. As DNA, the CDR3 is TGTGCCAGCAGCCAAGATCCAGGGCAGGGCCTCGAGCAGTACTTC.